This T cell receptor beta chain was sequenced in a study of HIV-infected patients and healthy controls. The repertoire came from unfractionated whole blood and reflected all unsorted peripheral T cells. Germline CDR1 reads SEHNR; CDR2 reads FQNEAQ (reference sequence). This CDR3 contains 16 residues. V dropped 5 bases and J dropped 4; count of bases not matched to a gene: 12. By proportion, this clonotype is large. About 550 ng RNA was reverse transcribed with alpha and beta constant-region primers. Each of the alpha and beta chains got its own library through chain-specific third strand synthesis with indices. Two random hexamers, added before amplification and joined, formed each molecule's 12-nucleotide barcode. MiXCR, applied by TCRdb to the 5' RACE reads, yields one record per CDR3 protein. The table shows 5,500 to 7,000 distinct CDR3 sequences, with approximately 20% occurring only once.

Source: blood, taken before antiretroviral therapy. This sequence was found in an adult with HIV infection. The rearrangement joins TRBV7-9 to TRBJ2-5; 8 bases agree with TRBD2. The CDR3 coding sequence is TGTGCCAGCAGCCCAACGTCAGCGGGGGAGCGAGAGACCCAGTACTTC. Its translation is CASSPTSAGERETQYF.